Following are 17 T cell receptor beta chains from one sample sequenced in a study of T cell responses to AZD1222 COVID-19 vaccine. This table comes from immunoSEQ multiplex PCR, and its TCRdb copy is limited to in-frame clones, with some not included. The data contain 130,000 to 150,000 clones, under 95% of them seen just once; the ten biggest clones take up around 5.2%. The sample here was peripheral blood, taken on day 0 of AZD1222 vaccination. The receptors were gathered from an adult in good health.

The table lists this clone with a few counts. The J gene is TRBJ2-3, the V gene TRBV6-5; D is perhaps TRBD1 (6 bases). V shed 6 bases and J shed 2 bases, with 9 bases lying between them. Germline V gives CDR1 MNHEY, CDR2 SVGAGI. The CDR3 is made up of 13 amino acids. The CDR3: CASSQGSTDTQYF. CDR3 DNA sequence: TGTGCCAGCAGCCAGGGGTCCACAGATACGCAGTATTTT.

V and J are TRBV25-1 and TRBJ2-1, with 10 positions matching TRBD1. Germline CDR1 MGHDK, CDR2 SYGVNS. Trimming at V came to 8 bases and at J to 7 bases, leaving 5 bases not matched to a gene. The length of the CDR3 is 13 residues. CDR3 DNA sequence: TGTGCCAGCCTTCGGGACAGGGGTAATGAGCAGTTCTTC. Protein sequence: CASLRDRGNEQFF.

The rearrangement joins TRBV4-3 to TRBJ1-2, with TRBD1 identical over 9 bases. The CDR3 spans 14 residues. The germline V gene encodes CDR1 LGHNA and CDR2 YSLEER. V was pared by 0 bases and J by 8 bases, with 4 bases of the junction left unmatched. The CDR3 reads CASSQDWDRAGYTF. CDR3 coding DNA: TGCGCCAGCAGCCAAGATTGGGACAGGGCGGGCTACACCTTC.

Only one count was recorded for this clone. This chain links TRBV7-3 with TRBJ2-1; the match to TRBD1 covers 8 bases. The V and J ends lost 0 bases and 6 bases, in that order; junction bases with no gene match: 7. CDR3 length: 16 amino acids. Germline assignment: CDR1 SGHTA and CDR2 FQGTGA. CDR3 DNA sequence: TGTGCCAGCAGCTTAACGCCCGGGACAGGTCTCAATGAGCAGTTCTTC. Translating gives CASSLTPGTGLNEQFF. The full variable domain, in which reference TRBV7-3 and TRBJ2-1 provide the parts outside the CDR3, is GAGVSQTPSNKVTEKGKYVELRCDPISGHTALYWYRQSLGQGPEFLIYFQGTGAADDSGLPNDRFFAVRPEGSVSTLKIQRTERGDSAVYLCASSLTPGTGLNEQFFGPGTRLTVL.

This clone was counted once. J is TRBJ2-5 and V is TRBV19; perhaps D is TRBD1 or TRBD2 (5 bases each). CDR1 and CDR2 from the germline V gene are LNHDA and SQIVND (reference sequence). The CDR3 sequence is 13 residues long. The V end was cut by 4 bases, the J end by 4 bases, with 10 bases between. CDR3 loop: CASSTWDGETQYF. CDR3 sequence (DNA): TGTGCCAGTAGTACCTGGGACGGAGAGACCCAGTACTTC.

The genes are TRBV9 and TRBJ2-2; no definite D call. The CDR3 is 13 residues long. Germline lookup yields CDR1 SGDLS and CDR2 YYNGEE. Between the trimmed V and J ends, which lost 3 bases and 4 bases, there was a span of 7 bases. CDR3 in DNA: TGTGCCAGCAGCGCCACAGTCACCGGGGAGCTGTTTTTT. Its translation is CASSATVTGELFF.

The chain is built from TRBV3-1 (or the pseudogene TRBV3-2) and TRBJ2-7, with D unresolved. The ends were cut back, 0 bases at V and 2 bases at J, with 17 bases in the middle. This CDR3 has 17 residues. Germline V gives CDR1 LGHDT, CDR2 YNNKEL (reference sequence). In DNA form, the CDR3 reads TGTGCCAGCAGCCAAGAGCCAGGCGGATTAAGAACCTACGAGCAGTACTTC. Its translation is CASSQEPGGLRTYEQYF.

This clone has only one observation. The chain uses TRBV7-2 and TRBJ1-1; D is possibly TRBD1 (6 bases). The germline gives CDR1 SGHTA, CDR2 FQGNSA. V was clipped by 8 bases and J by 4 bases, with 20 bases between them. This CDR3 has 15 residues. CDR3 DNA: TGTGCCAGCCGGGAACAGGGTGTTGGCCGCACTGAAGCTTTCTTT. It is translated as CASREQGVGRTEAFF. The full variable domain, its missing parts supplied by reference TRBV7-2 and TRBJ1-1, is GAGVSQSPSNKVTEKGKDVELRCDPISGHTALYWYRQSLGQGLEFLIYFQGNSAPDKSGLPSDRFSAERTGGSVSTLTIQRTQQEDSAVYLCASREQGVGRTEAFFGQGTRLTVV.

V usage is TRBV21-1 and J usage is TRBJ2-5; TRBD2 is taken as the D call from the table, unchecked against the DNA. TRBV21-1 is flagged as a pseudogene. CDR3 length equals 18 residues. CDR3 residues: CASSTYELERGVQETQYF. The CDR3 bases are TGTGCCAGCAGCACCTACGAACTAGAGCGGGGGGTACAAGAGACCCAGTACTTC.

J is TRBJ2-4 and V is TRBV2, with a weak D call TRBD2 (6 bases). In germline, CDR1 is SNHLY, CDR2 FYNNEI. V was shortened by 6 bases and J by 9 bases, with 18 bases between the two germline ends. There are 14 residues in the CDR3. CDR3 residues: CASSEPGGSAIQYF. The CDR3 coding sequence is TGTGCCAGCAGCGAACCTGGAGGGTCCGCCATTCAGTACTTC.

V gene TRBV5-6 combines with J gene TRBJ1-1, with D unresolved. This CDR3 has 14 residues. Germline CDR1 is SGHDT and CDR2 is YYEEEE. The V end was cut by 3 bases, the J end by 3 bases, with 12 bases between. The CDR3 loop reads CASSSTSRDTEAFF. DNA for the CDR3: TGTGCCAGCAGCTCCACTTCCCGGGACACTGAAGCTTTCTTT.

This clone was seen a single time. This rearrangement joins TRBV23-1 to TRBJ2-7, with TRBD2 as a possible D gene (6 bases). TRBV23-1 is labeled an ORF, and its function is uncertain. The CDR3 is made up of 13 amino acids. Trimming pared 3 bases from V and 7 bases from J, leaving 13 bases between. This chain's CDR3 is CASSHSHGTEQYF. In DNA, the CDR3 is TGCGCCAGCAGTCACTCACACGGGACTGAGCAGTACTTC.

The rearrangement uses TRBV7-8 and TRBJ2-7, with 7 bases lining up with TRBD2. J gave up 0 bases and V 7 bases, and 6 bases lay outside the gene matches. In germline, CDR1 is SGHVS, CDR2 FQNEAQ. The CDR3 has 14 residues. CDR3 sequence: CASTTSAHSYEQYF. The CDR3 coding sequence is TGTGCCAGCACTACTAGCGCGCACTCCTACGAGCAGTACTTC.

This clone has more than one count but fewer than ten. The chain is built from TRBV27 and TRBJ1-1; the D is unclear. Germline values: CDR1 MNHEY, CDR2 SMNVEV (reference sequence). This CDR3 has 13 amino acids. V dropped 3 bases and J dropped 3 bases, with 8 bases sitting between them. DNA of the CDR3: TGTGCCAGCAGTTTGGATGGGGACACTGAAGCTTTCTTT. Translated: CASSLDGDTEAFF.

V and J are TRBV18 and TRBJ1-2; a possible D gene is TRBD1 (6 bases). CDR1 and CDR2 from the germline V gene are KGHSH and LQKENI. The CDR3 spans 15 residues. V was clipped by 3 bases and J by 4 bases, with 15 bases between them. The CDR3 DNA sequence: TGTGCCAGCTCACCTCGACAGGAAGGTGGCTATGGCTACACCTTC. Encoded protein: CASSPRQEGGYGYTF.

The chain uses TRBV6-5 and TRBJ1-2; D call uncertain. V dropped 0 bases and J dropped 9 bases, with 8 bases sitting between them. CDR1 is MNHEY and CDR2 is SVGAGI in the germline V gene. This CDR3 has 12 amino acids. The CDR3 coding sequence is TGTGCCAGCAGTTACTCGGGGAGCCGCTACACCTTC. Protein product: CASSYSGSRYTF.

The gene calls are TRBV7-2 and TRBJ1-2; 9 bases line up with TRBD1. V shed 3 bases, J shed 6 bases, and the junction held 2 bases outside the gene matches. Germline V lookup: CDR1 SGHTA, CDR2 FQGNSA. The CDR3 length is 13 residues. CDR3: CASSFRTGDGYTF. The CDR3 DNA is TGTGCCAGCAGCTTCCGGACAGGGGATGGCTACACCTTC.